One sample yielded the 7 T cell receptor beta chains listed below, sequenced in a study of T cell changes during pregnancy in multiple sclerosis. Produced via immunoSEQ multiplex PCR; TCRdb's table is partial and in-frame only. The table records about 97,000 clones, 75% to 95% of them present only once. The specimen comprised peripheral blood, sampled in the second trimester of pregnancy. The receptors come from a female donor with multiple sclerosis, enrolled in a pregnancy study.

V and J are TRBV6-6 and TRBJ2-3; the D gene is possibly TRBD2 (5 bases). This CDR3 spans 16 amino acids. Trimming stripped 2 bases from V and 1 base from J, with 13 bases between. Germline V gene data show CDR1 as MNHNY and CDR2 as SVGAGI (reference sequence). CDR3 sequence (DNA): TGTGCCAGCAGTTACCCCCCCGGGCGGGGCACAGATACGCAGTATTTT. Protein: CASSYPPGRGTDTQYF.

The chain uses TRBV4-1 and TRBJ1-1; the D is unclear. Germline V gene lookup returns CDR1 MGHRA and CDR2 YSYEKL. The CDR3 contains 14 residues. V gave up 1 base and J gave up 1 base, with 7 bases separating them. The CDR3 is CASSQAGGNTEAFF. For the CDR3, the DNA is TGCGCCAGCAGCCAAGCGGGTGGGAACACTGAAGCTTTCTTT.

The chain joins TRBV27 to TRBJ2-2; D perhaps matches TRBD2 (5 bases). There are 13 residues in the CDR3. V shed 2 bases and J shed 7 bases, with 8 bases lying between them. Germline CDR1 reads MNHEY; CDR2 reads SMNVEV (reference sequence). CDR3 coding DNA: TGTGCCAGCAGTTTACTAGCAAGCGGGGAGCTGTTTTTT. Amino acid sequence: CASSLLASGELFF.

The chain combines TRBV7-2 with TRBJ1-2, with 8 bases identical to TRBD1. V gave up 4 bases and J gave up 3 bases; unmatched junction bases: 4. The CDR3 is 14 amino acids. Germline V gene sequence: CDR1 SGHTA, CDR2 FQGNSA. CDR3 amino acids: CASSYRGRDYGYTF. CDR3 sequence (DNA): TGTGCCAGCAGCTACAGGGGGAGAGACTATGGCTACACCTTC.

V gene TRBV18 combines with J gene TRBJ2-1, with D perhaps matching TRBD2 (6 bases). Trimming took 5 bases from V and 0 from J, leaving 11 bases between them. The CDR3 has 15 residues. Germline V lookup: CDR1 KGHSH, CDR2 LQKENI. The CDR3 bases are TGTGCCAGCTCAGCTATAGCGGCCTCCTACAATGAGCAGTTCTTC. It translates to CASSAIAASYNEQFF.

V gene TRBV6-5 combines with J gene TRBJ2-7; 13 bases line up with TRBD2. CDR1 is MNHEY and CDR2 is SVGAGI in the germline V gene. V shed 5 bases and J 3 bases; nucleotides not matched to a gene: 4. The CDR3 spans 15 residues. The CDR3 coding sequence is TGTGCCAGCAGTCAAGGACTAGCGGGAGTCTACGAGCAGTACTTC. This encodes CASSQGLAGVYEQYF.

This clone appeared a few times. This chain connects TRBV5-6 to TRBJ1-1; D unclear. The CDR3 is 12 residues long. V dropped 2 bases and J dropped 3 bases, with 5 bases sitting between them. Germline CDR1 SGHDT, CDR2 YYEEEE. CDR3 in amino acids: CASSFVYTEAFF. In DNA form, the CDR3 reads TGTGCCAGCAGCTTTGTCTACACTGAAGCTTTCTTT.